This TCR beta chain was identified during a study of identical twins. Each CDR3 protein gets one entry after TCRdb re-called the 5' RACE reads with MiXCR. The data hold 1.5 million or so distinct CDR3 sequences, with about 32% observed a single time. Germline values: CDR1 SGHRS, CDR2 YFSETQ. V lost 0 bases, J lost 0 bases, and 14 bases lay in between. The CDR3 runs 17 residues. Input material: cord blood. This TCR derives from a newborn girl in good health. This chain links TRBV5-1 with TRBJ2-3, with D maybe TRBD2 (6 bases). The CDR3 DNA sequence: TGCGCCAGCAGCTTGGCCAGTAGCGGCACTAGCACAGATACGCAGTATTTT. Protein: CASSLASSGTSTDTQYF.